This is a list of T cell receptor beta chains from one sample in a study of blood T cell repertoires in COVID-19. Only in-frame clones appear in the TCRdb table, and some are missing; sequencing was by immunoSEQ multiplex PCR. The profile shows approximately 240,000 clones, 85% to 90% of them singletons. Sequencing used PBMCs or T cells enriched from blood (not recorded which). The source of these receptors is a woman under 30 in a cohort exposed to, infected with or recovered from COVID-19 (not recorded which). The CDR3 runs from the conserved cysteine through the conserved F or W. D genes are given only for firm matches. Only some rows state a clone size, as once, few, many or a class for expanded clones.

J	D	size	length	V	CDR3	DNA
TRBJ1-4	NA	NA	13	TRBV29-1	CSVTDSRNEKLFF	TGCAGCGTTACGGACAGTAGGAATGAAAAACTGTTTTTT
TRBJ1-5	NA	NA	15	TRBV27	CASSPLGGGNQPQHF	TGTGCCAGCAGTCCCCTAGGGGGGGGCAATCAGCCCCAGCATTTT
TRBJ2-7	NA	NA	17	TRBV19	CASSSSEVERGLYEQYF	TGTGCCAGTAGCTCAAGTGAAGTGGAAAGGGGACTCTACGAGCAGTACTTC
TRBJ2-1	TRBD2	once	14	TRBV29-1	CSVVSLAGGVEQFF	TGCAGCGTTGTAAGCCTAGCGGGGGGGGTTGAGCAGTTCTTC
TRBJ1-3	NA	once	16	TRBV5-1	CASSWSGEGTGNTIYF	TGCGCCAGCAGCTGGTCAGGGGAGGGAACTGGAAACACCATATATTTT
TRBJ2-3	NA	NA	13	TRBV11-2	CASSLDRGDTQYF	TGTGCCAGCAGCTTAGATCGCGGGGATACGCAGTATTTT
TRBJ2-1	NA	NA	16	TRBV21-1	CASSKVRREGHNEQFF	TGTGCCAGCAGCAAAGTTCGGCGGGAGGGCCACAATGAGCAGTTCTTC
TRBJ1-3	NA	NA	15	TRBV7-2	CASSQGHPSGNTIYF	TGTGCCAGCAGCCAGGGACACCCATCTGGAAACACCATATATTTT
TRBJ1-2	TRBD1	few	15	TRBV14	CASSQVRSGTGSYTF	TGTGCCAGCAGCCAAGTTCGATCCGGGACAGGGTCTTACACCTTC
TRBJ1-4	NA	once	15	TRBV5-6	CASSPPGPRSEKLFF	TGTGCCAGCAGCCCTCCGGGTCCTCGGAGCGAAAAACTGTTTTTT
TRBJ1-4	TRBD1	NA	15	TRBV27	CASSSRQGRGEKLFF	TGTGCCAGCAGTTCTCGACAGGGTCGAGGTGAAAAACTGTTTTTT
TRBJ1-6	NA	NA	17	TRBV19	CASSTDSTTAFSSPLHF	TGTGCCAGTAGTACCGACAGCACTACAGCGTTTAGTTCACCCCTCCACTTT
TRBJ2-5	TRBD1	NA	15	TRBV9	CASSLRTGMVETQYF	TGTGCCAGCAGCCTTCGGACAGGGATGGTGGAGACCCAGTACTTC
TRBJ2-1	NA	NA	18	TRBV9	CASSVGEEVLSSYNEQFF	TGTGCCAGCAGCGTAGGGGAGGAGGTCTTGAGCTCCTACAATGAGCAGTTCTTC
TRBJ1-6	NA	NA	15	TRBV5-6	CASSLYSSYNSPLHF	TGTGCCAGCAGCTTGTACAGCTCCTATAATTCACCCCTCCACTTT
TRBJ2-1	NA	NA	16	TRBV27	CASSSETRILYNEQFF	TGTGCCAGCAGTTCCGAGACTAGGATCCTCTACAATGAGCAGTTCTTC
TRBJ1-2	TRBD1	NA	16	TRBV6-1	CASSEAGQGSLYGYTF	TGTGCCAGCAGTGAAGCAGGACAGGGCTCTCTCTATGGCTACACCTTC
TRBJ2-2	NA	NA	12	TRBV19	CATTDRGRELFF	TGTGCCACCACGGACAGAGGCCGGGAGCTGTTTTTT
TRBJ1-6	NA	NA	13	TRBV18	CASSPGPQGPLHF	TGTGCCAGCTCCCCGGGTCCCCAGGGACCCCTCCACTTT
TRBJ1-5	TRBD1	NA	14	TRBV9	CASSATGGSQPQHF	TGTGCCAGCAGCGCTACAGGGGGCAGTCAGCCCCAGCATTTT
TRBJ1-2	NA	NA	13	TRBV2	CASSGGGNYGYTF	TGTGCCAGCAGTGGGGGAGGGAACTATGGCTACACCTTC
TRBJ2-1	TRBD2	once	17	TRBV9	CASSVGGAGLSYNEQFF	TGTGCCAGCAGCGTAGGAGGAGCGGGGTTGTCCTACAATGAGCAGTTCTTC
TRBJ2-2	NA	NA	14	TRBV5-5	CASSLAASTGELFF	TGTGCCAGCAGCTTGGCCGCCAGCACCGGGGAGCTGTTTTTT
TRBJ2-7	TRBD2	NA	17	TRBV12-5	CASGFLPESGMTYEQYF	TGTGCTAGTGGTTTCCTCCCAGAGAGCGGGATGACCTACGAGCAGTACTTC
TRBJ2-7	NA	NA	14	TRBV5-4	CASSLVGGDLEQYF	TGTGCCAGCAGCTTGGTCGGGGGAGATTTGGAGCAGTACTTC
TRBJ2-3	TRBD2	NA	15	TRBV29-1	CSTTETSGSTDTQYF	TGCAGCACCACTGAGACTAGCGGGAGCACAGATACGCAGTATTTT
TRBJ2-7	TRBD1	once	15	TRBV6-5	CASSRAGTGNHEQYF	TGTGCCAGCAGTCGCGCCGGGACAGGGAACCACGAGCAGTACTTC
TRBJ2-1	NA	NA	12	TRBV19	CASSIGRTERFF	TGTGCCAGTAGTATTGGCCGGACAGAGAGGTTCTTC
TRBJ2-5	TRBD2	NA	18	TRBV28	CASSLPGLAGGPRETQYF	TGTGCCAGCAGTCTCCCTGGACTAGCGGGGGGGCCAAGGGAGACCCAGTACTTC
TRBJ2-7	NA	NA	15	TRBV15	CATSRDLGASYEQYF	TGTGCCACCAGCAGAGATCTGGGAGCATCCTACGAGCAGTACTTC
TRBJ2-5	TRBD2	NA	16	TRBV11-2	CASSLVFLGAGAAQYF	TGTGCCAGCAGCTTAGTTTTTCTAGGGGCGGGAGCGGCCCAGTACTTC
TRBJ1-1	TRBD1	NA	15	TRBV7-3	CASSLLGTGDTEAFF	TGTGCCAGCAGCTTACTCGGGACAGGGGACACTGAAGCTTTCTTT
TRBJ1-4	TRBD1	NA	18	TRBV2	CASSEGTWTGKTNEKLFF	TGTGCCAGCAGTGAAGGGACGTGGACAGGGAAAACTAATGAAAAACTGTTTTTT
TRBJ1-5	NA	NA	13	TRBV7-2	CASSSQATQPQHF	TGTGCCAGCAGCTCCCAAGCTACTCAGCCCCAGCATTTT
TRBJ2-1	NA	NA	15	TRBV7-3	CASSSGGTPYNEQFF	TGTGCCAGCAGCTCCGGCGGGACCCCCTACAATGAGCAGTTCTTC
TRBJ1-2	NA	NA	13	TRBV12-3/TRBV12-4	CASSSTVRGGYTF	TGTGCCAGCAGTTCGACGGTACGGGGTGGCTACACCTTC
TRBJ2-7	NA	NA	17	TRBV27	CASSLSGGVGMSYEQYF	TGTGCCAGCAGTTTATCCGGAGGAGTAGGGATGTCCTACGAGCAGTACTTC
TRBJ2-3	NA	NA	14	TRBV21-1	CASSKGGGTDTQYF	TGTGCCAGCAGCAAAGGGGGGGGCACAGATACGCAGTATTTT
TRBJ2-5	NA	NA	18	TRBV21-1	CASIRWTSGTLTGETQYF	TGTGCCAGCATAAGGTGGACTAGCGGGACCCTGACGGGAGAGACCCAGTACTTC
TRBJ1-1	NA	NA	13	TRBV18	CASSPASNTEAFF	TGTGCCAGCTCACCCGCTAGCAACACTGAAGCTTTCTTT
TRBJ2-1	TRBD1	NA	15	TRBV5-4	CASSPGQGIPNEQFF	TGTGCCAGCAGCCCCGGACAGGGGATTCCGAATGAGCAGTTCTTC
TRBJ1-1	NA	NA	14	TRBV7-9	CASSSQGSNTEAFF	TGTGCCAGCAGTTCACAGGGAAGTAACACTGAAGCTTTCTTT
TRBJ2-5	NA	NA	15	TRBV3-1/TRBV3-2	CASSPFRLRSGTQYF	TGTGCCAGCAGCCCCTTCCGACTGCGCTCGGGGACCCAGTACTTC
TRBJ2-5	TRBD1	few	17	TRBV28	CASRATQGAPWLETQYF	TGTGCCAGCAGGGCCACACAGGGGGCGCCTTGGTTGGAGACCCAGTACTTC
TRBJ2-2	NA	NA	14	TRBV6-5	CASVWEWNTGELFF	TGTGCCAGCGTGTGGGAGTGGAACACCGGGGAGCTGTTTTTT
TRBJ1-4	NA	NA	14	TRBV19	CASSVQGSNEKLFF	TGTGCCAGTAGTGTTCAGGGTTCGAATGAAAAACTGTTTTTT
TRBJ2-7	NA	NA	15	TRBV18	CASSHPGHRNYEQYF	TGTGCCAGCTCCCACCCGGGTCATCGAAACTACGAGCAGTACTTC
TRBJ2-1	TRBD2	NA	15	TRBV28	CASSYSGGVPNEQFF	TGTGCCAGCAGCTATAGCGGGGGGGTTCCCAATGAGCAGTTCTTC
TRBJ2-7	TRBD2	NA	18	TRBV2	CASSEDKVGLAGSYEQYF	TGTGCCAGCAGTGAAGATAAAGTGGGCCTAGCGGGCTCCTACGAGCAGTACTTC
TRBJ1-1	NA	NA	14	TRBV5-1	CASAQGGVYTEAFF	TGCGCCAGCGCGCAGGGAGGGGTCTACACTGAAGCTTTCTTT
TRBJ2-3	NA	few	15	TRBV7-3	CASSPSGERTDTQYF	TGTGCCAGCAGCCCCTCGGGGGAGCGCACAGATACGCAGTATTTT
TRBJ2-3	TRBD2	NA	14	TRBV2	CASRPDGGADTQYF	TGTGCCAGCAGACCAGACGGGGGGGCAGATACGCAGTATTTT